Below are 2 T cell receptor beta chains sequenced from a single sample in a study of control samples from healthy donors and cancer patients. TCRdb keeps only in-frame clones here, not all; method: immunoSEQ multiplex PCR. Seen here are more than 85,000 clones, approximately 88% observed once, and the top ten hold roughly 40%. Material: PBMCs. The receptors shown here come from a man between 65 and 85 years old with lung cancer.

This clone was observed a single time. V gene TRBV19 combines with J gene TRBJ1-5, with 9 bases matching TRBD1. Unmatched junction bases numbered 7, after V lost 3 bases and J lost 4 bases. Germline V CDR1 and CDR2: LNHDA, SQIVND (reference sequence). This CDR3 spans 16 amino acids. Written as DNA, the CDR3 is TGTGCCAGTAGTATGACCGGACAGGGGAGGAATCAGCCCCAGCATTTT. It is translated as CASSMTGQGRNQPQHF.

This clone was found a few times. The rearrangement uses TRBV19 and TRBJ1-2; the D gene is possibly TRBD1 (5 bases). Germline V gene data show CDR1 as LNHDA and CDR2 as SQIVND (reference sequence). This CDR3 has 15 residues. V was cut by 5 bases and J by 6 bases, with 19 bases left in between. The CDR3 nucleotides are TGTGCCAGTAGTCCAAGGGGAGGATCCAGCGATGGCTACACCTTC. It codes for CASSPRGGSSDGYTF.